What follows are 9 T cell receptor beta chains derived from one specimen sequenced in a study of regulatory T cells in long-lasting Graves disease. Time point in this sample: newly diagnosed GD, antithyroid drugs for less than 3 months. The TCR library was made from RNA that had been extracted from PBMCs in TRIzol. Investigators prepared the TCR beta libraries by applying iRepertoire HTBI primers and Arm-PCR of CDR3 regions. TCRdb redid the calling of the multiplex PCR reads with MiXCR, one entry per CDR3 protein. The profile shows approximately 540,000 distinct CDR3 sequences, more than 10% of them singletons. The same sample was also studied in work on T cells in Graves' hyperthyroidism and ophthalmopathy.

Sequenced material: peripheral blood mononuclear cells (PBMCs), taken at new diagnosis, from a patient treated with antithyroid drugs. These receptors all stem from a woman aged 25 to 45 with Graves disease.

This clonotype appeared many times. This chain connects TRBV11-3 to TRBJ2-5; D may be TRBD1 or TRBD2 (6 bases each). The CDR3 length is 12 residues. Germline V gene sequence: CDR1 SGHNT, CDR2 YENEEA. The V and J ends lost 5 bases and 5 bases respectively, with 9 bases between them. The CDR3 DNA reads TGTGCCAGCAGCATAGGGGGGGAGACCCAGTACTTC. Translated, it gives CASSIGGETQYF.

This clonotype was recorded at least ten times. The chain links TRBV11-3 to TRBJ1-6; no reliable D call. The CDR3 consists of 14 residues. Germline V CDR1 and CDR2: SGHNT, YENEEA. V was clipped by 3 bases and J by 7 bases, with 10 bases between them. The CDR3 sequence: CASSFGRVNSPLHF. CDR3 DNA sequence: TGTGCCAGCAGCTTCGGCAGAGTAAATTCACCCCTCCACTTT.

This clonotype was found many times. The V gene is TRBV28, the J gene TRBJ2-7; D is ambiguous. The V end was cut by 2 bases, the J end by 2 bases, with 10 bases between. Germline values: CDR1 MDHEN, CDR2 SYDVKM. The CDR3 has 14 amino acids. The CDR3 DNA sequence: TGTGCCAGCAGTTTAGTGTTCCAAACCTACGAGCAGTACTTC. Protein sequence: CASSLVFQTYEQYF.

J is TRBJ2-7 and V is TRBV30; the D is unclear. The CDR3 is 16 residues long. CDR1 and CDR2 from the germline V gene are GTSNPN and SVGIG (reference sequence). The V gene lost 4 bases and the J gene lost 2 bases, with 21 bases spanning the gap. The CDR3 DNA reads TGTGCCTGGATGACCGGGCCCGATCTCGGAACCTACGAGCAGTACTTC. This sequence encodes CAWMTGPDLGTYEQYF.

A note on this clonotype: Just one base apart from a much larger clone, this may be a read error. This chain connects TRBV3-1 to TRBJ2-1; TRBD2 is a possible D gene (6 bases). V was cut by 4 bases and J by 8 bases, with 18 bases left in between. The CDR3 totals 15 residues. Germline CDR1 LGHDT, CDR2 YNNKEL (reference sequence). The CDR3 DNA reads TGTGCCAGCAGCCTAAAGATGGGGGGTTGGGATGAGCAGTTCTTC. As protein: CASSLKMGGWDEQFF.

Comment on this clonotype: A much larger clone sits a single nucleotide away, making a read error possible. V gene TRBV18 combines with J gene TRBJ2-1, with TRBD2 matching 9 bases. Germline CDR1 and CDR2: KGHSH and LQKENI. The CDR3 has 17 residues. V lost 3 bases and J lost 6; bases outside the gene matches: 12. The CDR3 coding sequence is TGTGCCAGCTCACCGATCGTTGCTAGCGGGGAATTCAATGAGCAGTTCTTC. It specifies CASSPIVASGEFNEQFF.

At least ten counts were recorded for this clonotype. The genes are TRBV2 and TRBJ2-2; 8 bases map to TRBD1. Germline V CDR1 and CDR2: SNHLY, FYNNEI. The CDR3 runs 18 residues. Losses at the gene ends were 2 bases for V and 1 base for J; bases not matched to a gene: 9. The CDR3, as DNA: TGTGCCAGCAGTGAATCCGAAGAAGGACAGGGGAACACCGGGGAGCTGTTTTTT. Its translation is CASSESEEGQGNTGELFF. The full variable domain, completed using reference TRBV2 and TRBJ2-2, is EPEVTQTPSHQVTQMGQEVILRCVPISNHLYFYWYRQILGQKVEFLVSFYNNEISEKSEIFDDQFSVERPDGSNFTLKIRSTKLEDSAMYFCASSESEEGQGNTGELFFGEGSRLTVL.

There are a few counts of this clonotype. This chain links TRBV12-3 or TRBV12-4 with TRBJ2-1; 8 bases agree with TRBD2. V was pared by 8 bases and J by 10 bases, with 10 bases of the junction left unmatched. CDR3 length equals 13 residues. CDR3 coding DNA: TGTGCCAGCTCGAGCGGGAGACTGGGCGAGCAGTTCTTC. Translating gives CASSSGRLGEQFF.

This clonotype has just a few counts. This chain uses TRBV4-2 with TRBJ2-1; 11 bases agree with TRBD2. Germline-derived CDR1 and CDR2 are LGHNA and YNFKEQ. The CDR3 is 16 residues long. With 3 bases clipped from V and 4 bases from J, the junction kept 5 bases outside the gene matches. For the CDR3, the DNA is TGTGCCAGCAGCCAGCTTCTAGCGGGAGGATACAATGAGCAGTTCTTC. As protein: CASSQLLAGGYNEQFF.